This is a list of T cell receptor beta chains from one sample in a study of blood T cell repertoires in COVID-19. Using immunoSEQ multiplex PCR, the repertoire was profiled, and TCRdb retains in-frame clones only, with some absent. The table includes 100,000 to 150,000 clones, around four fifths detected once. Sample: peripheral blood. The receptor set was obtained from a human donor in a cohort sampled during active COVID-19. The CDR3 runs from the conserved cysteine through the conserved F or W. The D gene is left open where the match is weak. Only some rows state a clone size, as once, few, many or a class for expanded clones.

d_gene	j_gene	v_gene	abundance	CDR3nt	CDR3aa
TRBD1	TRBJ1-2	TRBV7-8	once	TGTGCCAGCAGCCTTGGCCGTAGTCGGGACAGCTCCTTAGTTGGCTACACCTTC	CASSLGRSRDSSLVGYTF
TRBD2	TRBJ2-3	TRBV30	NA	TGTGCCTGGACGGTGGGGAGGGGTCGCACAGATACGCAGTATTTT	CAWTVGRGRTDTQYF
TRBD2	TRBJ2-1	TRBV5-1	NA	TGCGCCAGCAGCTTAGCGGGAGGAAGCTCCTACAATGAGCAGTTCTTC	CASSLAGGSSYNEQFF
TRBD2	TRBJ2-5	TRBV4-2	once	TGTGCCAGCAGCCAAACGCGGGGGGGTACCGAAGAGACCCAGTACTTC	CASSQTRGGTEETQYF
NA	TRBJ2-3	TRBV9	NA	TGTGCCAGCAGCGCCGAGGGGGGGTTAGATACGCAGTATTTT	CASSAEGGLDTQYF
TRBD2	TRBJ2-5	TRBV27	NA	TGTGCCAGCAATCTTAGGGGCGGGGGAGAGACCCAGTACTTC	CASNLRGGGETQYF
TRBD2	TRBJ2-7	TRBV6-2/TRBV6-3	NA	TGTGCCAGCAGTTACTCGGCTAGCGGGAGGGCCTACCGTCGCTACGAGCAGTACTTC	CASSYSASGRAYRRYEQYF
NA	TRBJ2-2	TRBV27	NA	TGTGCCAGCAGACGGGGGTCAAGCACCGGGGAGCTGTTTTTT	CASRRGSSTGELFF
NA	TRBJ2-7	TRBV10-3	NA	TGTGCCACCATGGGGTCGGGGGACGAGCAGTACTTC	CATMGSGDEQYF
NA	TRBJ1-4	TRBV7-9	NA	TGTGCCAGCAGCTTACGGCAGGGAAATGAAAAACTGTTTTTT	CASSLRQGNEKLFF
NA	TRBJ2-2	TRBV24-1	few	TGTGCCACCAGTGATTTGCGCCCAGGGGTCACCGGGGAGCTGTTTTTT	CATSDLRPGVTGELFF
NA	TRBJ1-2	TRBV29-1	NA	TGCAGCGTTGAGGGAGGGAATGGCTACACCTTC	CSVEGGNGYTF
NA	TRBJ1-1	TRBV5-1	NA	TGCGCCAGCAGCGCAGGGACATTGAACACTGAAGCTTTCTTT	CASSAGTLNTEAFF
NA	TRBJ2-7	TRBV2	NA	TGTGCCAGCAGTCTTAGCAGCTACGAGCAGTACTTC	CASSLSSYEQYF
TRBD1	TRBJ1-6	TRBV7-9	NA	TGTGCCAGCGTTTTGGCAGGGGGTTCACCCCTCCACTTT	CASVLAGGSPLHF
TRBD1	TRBJ1-5	TRBV6-6	few	TGTGCCAGCAGCCCCGGAGGGGGCGGGAATCAGCCCCAGCATTTT	CASSPGGGGNQPQHF